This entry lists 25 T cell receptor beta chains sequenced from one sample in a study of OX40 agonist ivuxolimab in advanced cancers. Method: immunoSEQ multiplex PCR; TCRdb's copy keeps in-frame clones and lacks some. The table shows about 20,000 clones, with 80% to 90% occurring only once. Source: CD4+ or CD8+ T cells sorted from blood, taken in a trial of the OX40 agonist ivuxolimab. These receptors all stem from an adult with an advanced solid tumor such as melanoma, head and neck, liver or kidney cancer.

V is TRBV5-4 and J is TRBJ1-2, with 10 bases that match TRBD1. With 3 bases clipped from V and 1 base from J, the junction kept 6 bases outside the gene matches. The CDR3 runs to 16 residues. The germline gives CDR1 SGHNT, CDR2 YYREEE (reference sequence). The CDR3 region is CASSSYRDRGNYGYTF. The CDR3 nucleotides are TGTGCCAGCAGCTCATACCGGGACAGGGGTAACTATGGCTACACCTTC. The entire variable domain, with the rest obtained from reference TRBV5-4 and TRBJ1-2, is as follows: ETGVTQSPTHLIKTRGQQVTLRCSSQSGHNTVSWYQQALGQGPQFIFQYYREEENGRGNFPPRFSGLQFPNYSSELNVNALELDDSALYLCASSSYRDRGNYGYTFGSGTRLTVV.

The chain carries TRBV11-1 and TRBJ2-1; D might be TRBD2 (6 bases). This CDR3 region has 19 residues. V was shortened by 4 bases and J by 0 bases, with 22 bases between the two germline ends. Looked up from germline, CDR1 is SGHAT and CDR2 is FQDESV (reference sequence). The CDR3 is CASSSPIRTTIRSYNEQFF. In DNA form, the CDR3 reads TGTGCCAGCAGCTCCCCGATCAGGACTACAATTCGCTCCTACAATGAGCAGTTCTTC.

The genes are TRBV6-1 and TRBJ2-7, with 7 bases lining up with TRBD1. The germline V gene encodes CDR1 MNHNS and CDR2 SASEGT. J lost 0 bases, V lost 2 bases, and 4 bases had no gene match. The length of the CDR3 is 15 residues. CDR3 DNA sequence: TGTGCCAGCAGTGAAAACAGGGGCTACTCCTACGAGCAGTACTTC. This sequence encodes CASSENRGYSYEQYF.

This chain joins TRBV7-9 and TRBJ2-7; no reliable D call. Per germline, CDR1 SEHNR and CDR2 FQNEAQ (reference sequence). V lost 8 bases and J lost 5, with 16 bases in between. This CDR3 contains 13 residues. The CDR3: CASGAFGVHEQYF. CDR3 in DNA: TGTGCCAGCGGAGCCTTTGGGGTGCACGAGCAGTACTTC. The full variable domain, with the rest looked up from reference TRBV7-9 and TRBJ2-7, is DTGVSQNPRHKITKRGQNVTFRCDPISEHNRLYWYRQTLGQGPEFLTYFQNEAQLEKSRLLSDRFSAERPKGSFSTLEIQRTEQGDSAMYLCASGAFGVHEQYFGPGTRLTVT.

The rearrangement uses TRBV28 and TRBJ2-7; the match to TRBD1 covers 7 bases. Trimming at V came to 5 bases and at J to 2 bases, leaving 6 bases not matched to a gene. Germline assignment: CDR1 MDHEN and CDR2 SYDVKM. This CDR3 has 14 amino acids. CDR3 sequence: CASSVAGTAYEQYF. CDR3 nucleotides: TGTGCCAGCAGTGTTGCCGGGACAGCCTACGAGCAGTACTTC.

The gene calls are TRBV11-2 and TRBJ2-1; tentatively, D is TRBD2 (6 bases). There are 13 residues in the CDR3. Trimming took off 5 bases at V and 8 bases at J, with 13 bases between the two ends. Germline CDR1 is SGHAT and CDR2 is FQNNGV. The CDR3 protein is CASSPTWGDEQFF. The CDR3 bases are TGTGCCAGCAGCCCGACCTGGGGGGATGAGCAGTTCTTC.

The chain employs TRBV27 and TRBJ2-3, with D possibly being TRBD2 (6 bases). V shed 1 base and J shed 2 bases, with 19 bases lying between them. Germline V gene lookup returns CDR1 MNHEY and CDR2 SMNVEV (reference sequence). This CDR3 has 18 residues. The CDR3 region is CASSLLPPPGLHTDTQYF. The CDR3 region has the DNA TGTGCCAGCAGTTTATTGCCTCCCCCGGGACTGCACACAGATACGCAGTATTTT.

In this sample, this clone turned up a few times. DNA of the CDR3: TGCGCCAGCAGCGGACAGGGCATGAACTACGAGCAGTACTTC. Its protein is CASSGQGMNYEQYF. V is TRBV5-1 and J is TRBJ2-7; 8 bases agree with TRBD1. The CDR3 runs 14 residues. Per the germline V gene, CDR1 is SGHRS and CDR2 is YFSETQ. Trimming cost V 4 bases and J 3 bases; bases outside gene matches: 6.

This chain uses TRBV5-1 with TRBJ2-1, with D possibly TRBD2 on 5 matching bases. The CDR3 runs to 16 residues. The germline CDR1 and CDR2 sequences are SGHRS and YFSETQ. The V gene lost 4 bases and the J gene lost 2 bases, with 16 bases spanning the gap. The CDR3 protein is CASSTFGLSAYNEQFF. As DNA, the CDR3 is TGCGCCAGCAGCACTTTTGGGCTTAGCGCCTACAATGAGCAGTTCTTC. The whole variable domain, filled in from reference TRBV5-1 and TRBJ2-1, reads KAGVTQTPRYLIKTRGQQVTLSCSPISGHRSVSWYQQTPGQGLQFLFEYFSETQRNKGNFPGRFSGRQFSNSRSEMNVSTLELGDSALYLCASSTFGLSAYNEQFFGPGTRLTVL.

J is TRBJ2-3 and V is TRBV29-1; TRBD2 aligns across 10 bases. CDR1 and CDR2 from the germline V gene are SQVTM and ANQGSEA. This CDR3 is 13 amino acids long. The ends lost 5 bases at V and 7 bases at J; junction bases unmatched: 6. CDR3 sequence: CSVSGRDGNTQYF. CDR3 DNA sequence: TGCAGCGTTAGCGGGAGGGACGGAAATACGCAGTATTTT.

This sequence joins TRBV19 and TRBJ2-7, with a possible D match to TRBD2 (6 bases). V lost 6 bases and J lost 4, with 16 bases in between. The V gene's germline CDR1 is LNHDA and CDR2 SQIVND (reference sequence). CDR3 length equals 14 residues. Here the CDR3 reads CASSTSPAGYEQYF. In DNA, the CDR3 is TGTGCCAGTAGCACAAGTCCGGCGGGGTACGAGCAGTACTTC.

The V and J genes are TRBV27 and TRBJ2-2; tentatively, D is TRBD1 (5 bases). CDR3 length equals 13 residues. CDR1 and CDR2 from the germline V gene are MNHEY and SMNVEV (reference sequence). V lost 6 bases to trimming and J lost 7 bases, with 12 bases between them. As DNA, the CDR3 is TGTGCCAGCAGATCCGGACATATCGGGGAGCTGTTTTTT. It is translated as CASRSGHIGELFF.

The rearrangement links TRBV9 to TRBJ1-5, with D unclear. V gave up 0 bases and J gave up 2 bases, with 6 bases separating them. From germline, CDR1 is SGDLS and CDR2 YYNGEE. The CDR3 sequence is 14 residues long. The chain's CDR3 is CASSVEGGNQPQHF. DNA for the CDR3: TGTGCCAGCAGCGTAGAAGGAGGCAATCAGCCCCAGCATTTT.

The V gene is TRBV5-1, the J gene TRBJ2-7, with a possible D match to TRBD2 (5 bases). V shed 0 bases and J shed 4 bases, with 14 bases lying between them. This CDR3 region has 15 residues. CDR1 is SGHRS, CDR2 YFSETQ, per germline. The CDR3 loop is CASSLGVGAVYEQYF. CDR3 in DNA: TGCGCCAGCAGCTTGGGAGTGGGAGCAGTGTACGAGCAGTACTTC. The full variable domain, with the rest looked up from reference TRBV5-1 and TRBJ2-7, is KAGVTQTPRYLIKTRGQQVTLSCSPISGHRSVSWYQQTPGQGLQFLFEYFSETQRNKGNFPGRFSGRQFSNSRSEMNVSTLELGDSALYLCASSLGVGAVYEQYFGPGTRLTVT.

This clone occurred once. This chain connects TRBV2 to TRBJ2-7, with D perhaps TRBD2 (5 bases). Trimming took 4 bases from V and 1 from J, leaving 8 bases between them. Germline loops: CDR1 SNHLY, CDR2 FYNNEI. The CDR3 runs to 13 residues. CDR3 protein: CASSGTESYEQYF. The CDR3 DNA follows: TGTGCCAGCAGTGGGACTGAATCCTACGAGCAGTACTTC.

The CDR3 DNA follows: TGTGCCAGTACGCCTAGCGGTATTACAGATACGCAGTATTTT. Its translation: CASTPSGITDTQYF. The chain combines TRBV19 with TRBJ2-3, with 7 bases matching TRBD2. The CDR3 sequence is 14 residues long. Germline trimming cut 7 bases from V and 3 bases from J; bases unmatched to any gene: 7. From germline, CDR1 is LNHDA and CDR2 SQIVND (reference sequence).

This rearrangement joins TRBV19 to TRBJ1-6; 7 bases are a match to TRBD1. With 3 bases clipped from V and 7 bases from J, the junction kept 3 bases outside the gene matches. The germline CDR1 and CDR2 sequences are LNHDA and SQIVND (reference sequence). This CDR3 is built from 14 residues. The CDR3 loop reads CASSIPGQNSPLHF. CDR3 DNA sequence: TGTGCCAGTAGTATTCCGGGACAGAATTCACCCCTCCACTTT. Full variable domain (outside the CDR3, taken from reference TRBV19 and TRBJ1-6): DGGITQSPKYLFRKEGQNVTLSCEQNLNHDAMYWYRQDPGQGLRLIYYSQIVNDFQKGDIAEGYSVSREKKESFPLTVTSAQKNPTAFYLCASSIPGQNSPLHFGNGTRLTVT.

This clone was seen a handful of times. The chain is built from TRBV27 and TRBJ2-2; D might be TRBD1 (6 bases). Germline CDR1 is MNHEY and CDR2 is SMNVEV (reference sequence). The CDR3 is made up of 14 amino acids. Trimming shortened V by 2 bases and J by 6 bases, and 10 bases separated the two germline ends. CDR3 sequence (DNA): TGTGCCAGCAGTTTAGGGCAGGGGTCCGGGGAGCTGTTTTTT. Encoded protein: CASSLGQGSGELFF.

CDR3 sequence reads: CASSLRSEETQYF. The CDR3 nucleotides are TGTGCCAGCAGCCTCAGGAGCGAAGAGACCCAGTACTTC. The rearrangement joins TRBV11-3 to TRBJ2-5; D is unresolved. Deletions cut 5 bases from V and 3 bases from J, with 10 bases between. The CDR3 has 13 amino acids. CDR1 is SGHNT, CDR2 YENEEA, per germline. The whole variable domain, remainder taken from reference TRBV11-3 and TRBJ2-5, is EAGVVQSPRYKIIEKKQPVAFWCNPISGHNTLYWYLQNLGQGPELLIRYENEEAVDDSQLPKDRFSAERLKGVDSTLKIQPAELGDSAVYLCASSLRSEETQYFGPGTRLLVL.

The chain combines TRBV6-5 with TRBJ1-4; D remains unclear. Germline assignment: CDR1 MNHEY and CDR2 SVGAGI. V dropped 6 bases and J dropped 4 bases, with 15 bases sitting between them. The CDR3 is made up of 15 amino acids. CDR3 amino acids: CASRFGGDFNEKLFF. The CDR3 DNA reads TGTGCCAGCAGGTTCGGCGGGGATTTTAATGAAAAACTGTTTTTT.

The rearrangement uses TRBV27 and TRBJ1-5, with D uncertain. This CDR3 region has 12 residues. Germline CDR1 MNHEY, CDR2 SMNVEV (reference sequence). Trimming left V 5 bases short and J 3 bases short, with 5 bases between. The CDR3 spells CASSILNQPQHF. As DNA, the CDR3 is TGTGCCAGCAGTATTCTCAATCAGCCCCAGCATTTT.

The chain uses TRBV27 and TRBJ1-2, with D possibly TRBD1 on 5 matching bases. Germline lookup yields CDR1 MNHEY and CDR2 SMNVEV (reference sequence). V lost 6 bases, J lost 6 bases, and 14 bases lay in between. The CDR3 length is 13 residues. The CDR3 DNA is TGTGCCAGCAGCCGTGGACCGACAGATGGCTACACCTTC. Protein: CASSRGPTDGYTF.

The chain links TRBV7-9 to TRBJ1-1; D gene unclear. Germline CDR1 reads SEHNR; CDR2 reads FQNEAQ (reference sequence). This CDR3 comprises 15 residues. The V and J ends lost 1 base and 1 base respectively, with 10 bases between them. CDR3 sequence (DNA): TGTGCCAGCAGCTTAGTCCAACTTCAGAACACTGAAGCTTTCTTT. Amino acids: CASSLVQLQNTEAFF. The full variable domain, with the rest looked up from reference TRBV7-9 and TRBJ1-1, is DTGVSQNPRHKITKRGQNVTFRCDPISEHNRLYWYRQTLGQGPEFLTYFQNEAQLEKSRLLSDRFSAERPKGSFSTLEIQRTEQGDSAMYLCASSLVQLQNTEAFFGQGTRLTVV.

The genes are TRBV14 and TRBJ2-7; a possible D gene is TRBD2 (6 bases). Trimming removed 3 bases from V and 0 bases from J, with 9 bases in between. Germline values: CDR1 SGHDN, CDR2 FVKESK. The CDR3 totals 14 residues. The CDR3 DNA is TGTGCCAGCAGCCAGCGGGGATTCTCCTACGAGCAGTACTTC. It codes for CASSQRGFSYEQYF.

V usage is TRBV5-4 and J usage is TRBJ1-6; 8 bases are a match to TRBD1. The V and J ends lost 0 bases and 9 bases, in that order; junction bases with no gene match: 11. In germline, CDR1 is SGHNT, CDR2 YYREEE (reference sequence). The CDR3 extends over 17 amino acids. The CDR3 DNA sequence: TGTGCCAGCAGCTTGGGGATGGGCCAGGACAGGGCTTCACCCCTCCACTTT. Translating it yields CASSLGMGQDRASPLHF. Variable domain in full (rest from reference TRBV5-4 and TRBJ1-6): ETGVTQSPTHLIKTRGQQVTLRCSSQSGHNTVSWYQQALGQGPQFIFQYYREEENGRGNFPPRFSGLQFPNYSSELNVNALELDDSALYLCASSLGMGQDRASPLHFGNGTRLTVT.